A single T cell receptor beta chain is shown here with its context. Its specificity is unknown. The data were obtained in a study of OX40 agonist ivuxolimab in advanced cancers. Findings and caveats of the study: The study observed clonal expansion of CD4+ and CD8+ blood T cells by week 6 at 0.1 to 3.0 mg/kg.

Here immunoSEQ multiplex PCR was the method, and the copy in TCRdb shows in-frame clones only, minus some. The top ten hold 20% to 25% of the sample, which has tens of thousands of clones, roughly nine tenths seen once. CDR3 length: 14 amino acids. Per germline, CDR1 SEHNR and CDR2 FQNEAQ (reference sequence). V lost 5 bases and J lost 8; bases outside the gene matches: 7. V gene TRBV7-9 combines with J gene TRBJ2-1; 9 bases fit TRBD2. The sequences come from CD4+ or CD8+ T cells sorted from blood, collected in a trial of the OX40 agonist ivuxolimab. This clonotype originated in an adult with an advanced solid tumor such as melanoma, head and neck, liver or kidney cancer. CDR3 protein: CASSAGLAGYEQFF. Written as DNA, the CDR3 is TGTGCCAGCAGCGCCGGGCTAGCGGGGTATGAGCAGTTCTTC. Variable domain in full (rest from reference TRBV7-9 and TRBJ2-1): DTGVSQNPRHKITKRGQNVTFRCDPISEHNRLYWYRQTLGQGPEFLTYFQNEAQLEKSRLLSDRFSAERPKGSFSTLEIQRTEQGDSAMYLCASSAGLAGYEQFFGPGTRLTVL.